Detailed here is one TCR beta chain. Its cognate antigen is unknown. This entry is derived from a study of cytomegalovirus exposure and HLA in healthy donors. General study results and limits: Earlier analysis yielded a pattern in which most TCR beta V segments were productive about 90% or about 30% of the time.

The PCR was carried out with 60 Vbeta primers and 13 Jbeta primers. TCRdb's table, derived via immunoSEQ multiplex PCR, lists solely in-frame clones and lacks some. The profile shows roughly 190,000 clones, about four fifths of them singletons. CDR1 SGDLS and CDR2 YYNGEE come from the germline V gene. V was shortened by 0 bases and J by 4 bases, with 10 bases between the two germline ends. CDR3 length: 15 residues. Sequencing used PBMCs. The clonotype originates from a woman aged 40 to 50 in good health and CMV-seronegative. The V and J genes are TRBV9 and TRBJ1-4, with D tentatively TRBD1 (6 bases). The CDR3 DNA reads TGTGCCAGCAGCGTAGCGCCCAGGGGTAATGAAAAACTGTTTTTT. Translation gives CASSVAPRGNEKLFF.